The clone carrying this T cell receptor (beta chain) has just a few counts. The data were taken from a study of human T cells and chemical hapten exposure. TCRdb re-called the RACE reads with MiXCR, one entry per CDR3 protein. The data contain tens of thousands of distinct CDR3 sequences, roughly 10% of them seen just once; the ten biggest clones take up approximately 2.3%. The time point here: patch test 2, 6 weeks after DPC sensitization. Treatment specified: therapeutic diphenylcyclopropenone sensitization with weekly scalp DPC. The sample here was whole blood, taken in connection with sensitization to the hapten diphenylcyclopropenone (DPC). This clonotype was sampled from a woman in her 30s with alopecia areata. Some clones in this sample may be carry-over from other donors' samples.

CDR3 protein: CASSFGGLSGANVLTF. Written as DNA, the CDR3 is TGTGCCAGCAGTTTTGGAGGGCTCTCTGGGGCCAACGTCCTGACTTTC. The chain uses TRBV28 and TRBJ2-6; weak D call: TRBD2 (6 bases). The CDR3 covers 16 residues. Trimming left V 3 bases short and J 0 bases short, with 9 bases between. The V gene's germline CDR1 is MDHEN and CDR2 SYDVKM.